The next 19 T cell receptor beta chains were all read from a single sample in a study of metastatic and nonmetastatic thyroid tumors. Every patient was untreated before thyroid surgery. With MiXCR, TCRdb reprocessed the PCR reads. Here the sample spans about 18,000 clones, 34% being singletons. Sequences were obtained from tumor tissue. The receptors were sampled from a male donor with papillary thyroid cancer or a benign thyroid nodule (not recorded which). Some clones in this sample may be carry-over from other donors' samples.

About this clone: The same CDR3 arises from other DNA sequences in this sample as well. J is TRBJ2-3 and V is TRBV20-1; maybe TRBD2 (6 bases). The CDR3 sequence is 16 residues long. Germline V gene data show CDR1 as DFQATT and CDR2 as SNEGSKA (reference sequence). The ends were cut back, 0 bases at V and 4 bases at J, with 17 bases in the middle. CDR3 in amino acids: CSARDRSGVTPDTQYF. The DNA for the CDR3 is TGCAGTGCTAGAGATCGTAGCGGTGTCACCCCAGATACGCAGTATTTT.

The chain carries TRBV7-9 and TRBJ1-3, with D unclear. The length of the CDR3 is 13 residues. The V gene lost 1 base and the J gene lost 6 bases, with 7 bases spanning the gap. Germline-derived CDR1 and CDR2 are SEHNR and FQNEAQ (reference sequence). CDR3 residues: CASSLVTVNTIYF. The CDR3, as DNA: TGTGCCAGCAGCTTAGTCACAGTAAACACCATATATTTT.

The sample holds many counts of this clone. This rearrangement joins TRBV29-1 to TRBJ2-3; D is possibly TRBD2 (6 bases). CDR1 is SQVTM, CDR2 ANQGSEA, per germline. Between the trimmed V and J ends, which lost 6 bases and 3 bases, there was a span of 13 bases. The CDR3 totals 13 residues. As DNA, the CDR3 is TGCAGCGTCGACCTTCGGGGGACAGATACGCAGTATTTT. Its protein is CSVDLRGTDTQYF.

This clone is medium-sized within its sample. The chain recombines TRBV12-3 or TRBV12-4 with TRBJ1-5; maybe TRBD1 (5 bases). Trimming left V 6 bases short and J 5 bases short, with 11 bases between. This CDR3 is built from 13 residues. The CDR3 coding sequence is TGTGCCAGCAGGGGGCCCACCTATCAGCCCCAGCATTTT. Its translation is CASRGPTYQPQHF.

Within the sample, this clone is medium-sized. This sample also contains other DNA sequences that code for the same CDR3. The rearrangement uses TRBV6-1 and TRBJ1-2, with D perhaps matching TRBD1 (6 bases). The CDR3 sequence is 14 residues long. Germline V gene data show CDR1 as MNHNS and CDR2 as SASEGT. The V and J ends lost 4 bases and 4 bases respectively, with 13 bases between them. The CDR3 nucleotides read TGTGCCAGCAGTGGTTCGTCAGGGGCCTATGGCTACACCTTC. Translated, it gives CASSGSSGAYGYTF.

In its sample, this clone is medium-sized. The chain uses TRBV20-1 and TRBJ2-1, with D uncertain. CDR3 length: 12 residues. Looked up from germline, CDR1 is DFQATT and CDR2 is SNEGSKA (reference sequence). Trimming pared 0 bases from V and 7 bases from J, leaving 7 bases between. The CDR3 sequence is CSAREDTNEQFF. The CDR3 region has the DNA TGCAGTGCTAGAGAAGACACAAATGAGCAGTTCTTC.

This clone was detected ten times or more. The genes are TRBV6-2 or TRBV6-3 and TRBJ2-4; no definite D call. V gave up 2 bases and J gave up 6 bases, with 8 bases separating them. There are 13 residues in the CDR3. Germline V CDR1 and CDR2: MNHEY, SVGEGT. The CDR3 sequence is CASSYAGINIQYF. The CDR3 DNA reads as TGTGCCAGCAGTTACGCAGGAATAAACATTCAGTACTTC.

With respect to this clone: A junction end diverges from the germline sequence, so it may reflect a read error. This chain joins TRBV4-2 and TRBJ2-3; a possible D gene is TRBD2 (5 bases). Germline V gene lookup returns CDR1 LGHNA and CDR2 YNFKEQ. The CDR3 is 15 amino acids. CDR3 sequence reads: CASSQSSGPSDTHYF. The CDR3 DNA sequence: TGTGCCAGCAGCCAATCCAGCGGTCCTTCCGATACGCATTATTTT.

This clone was seen only a few times. V and J are TRBV6-1 and TRBJ2-1; 10 positions agree with TRBD1. V shed 10 bases and J 7 bases; nucleotides not matched to a gene: 7. This CDR3 is built from 13 residues. Germline V lookup: CDR1 MNHNS, CDR2 SASEGT. This chain's CDR3 is CAIRQGAVNEQFF. As DNA, the CDR3 is TGTGCCATCCGACAGGGGGCGGTAAATGAGCAGTTCTTC.

The chain joins TRBV28 to TRBJ2-7; 9 bases are a match to TRBD2. Trimming cost V 10 bases and J 3 bases; bases outside gene matches: 7. The germline CDR1 and CDR2 sequences are MDHEN and SYDVKM. This CDR3 comprises 13 residues. Written as DNA, the CDR3 is TGTGCCACCCTAATAGCGGGAGACTACGAGCAGTACTTC. Protein product: CATLIAGDYEQYF.

With regard to this clone: Its ends do not fully match the called genes, so a read error is possible. The CDR3 loop reads CACRRDRANSGYTF. DNA for the CDR3: TGTGCCTGCAGAAGGGACAGAGCTAACTCTGGCTACACCTTC. The chain links TRBV27 to TRBJ1-2, with 7 bases lining up with TRBD1. Germline CDR1 and CDR2: MNHEY and SMNVEV (reference sequence). The CDR3 extends over 14 amino acids.

With respect to this clone: The germline gene is not matched at one end of the junction; a read error may be the cause. The V call is TRBV11-2, the J call TRBJ2-7; possible D gene TRBD2, 5 bases. Germline V lookup: CDR1 SGHAT, CDR2 FQNNGV. CDR3 length equals 14 residues. CDR3 DNA: TGTGTCAGCAGCCTAGCTCCATGGAGAAACGAGCAGTACTTC. Its protein is CVSSLAPWRNEQYF. Together with reference TRBV11-2 and TRBJ2-7, the CDR3 gives the full variable domain: EAGVAQSPRYKIIEKRQSVAFWCNPISGHATLYWYQQILGQGPKLLIQFQNNGVVDDSQLPKDRFSAERLKGVDSTLKIQPAKLEDSAVYLCVSSLAPWRNEQYFGPGTRLTVT.

The table lists this clone with a few counts. Relative to the germline gene, one junction end is altered; a read error may explain this. The chain uses TRBV10-3 and TRBJ2-7; 8 bases map to TRBD1. The CDR3 runs 16 residues. CDR1 and CDR2 (germline): ENHRY, SYGVKD. In DNA form, the CDR3 reads TGTGCCATCATTGAGTCCCTCCGGACAGGGTCCCACGAGCAGTACTTC. Protein product: CAIIESLRTGSHEQYF.

The chain uses TRBV20-1 and TRBJ1-5; tentative D call: TRBD1 (5 bases). With 4 bases removed from V and 3 bases from J, the gap between germline ends came to 16 bases. The CDR3 totals 15 residues. Germline CDR1 is DFQATT and CDR2 is SNEGSKA (reference sequence). Here the CDR3 reads CSAIYMGRVNQPQHF. CDR3 sequence (DNA): TGCAGTGCTATATATATGGGACGGGTCAATCAGCCCCAGCATTTT.

This chain connects TRBV6-4 to TRBJ1-1; no definite D call. V was clipped by 5 bases and J by 1 base, with 11 bases between them. The CDR3 totals 14 residues. CDR1 MRHNA and CDR2 SNTAGT come from the germline V gene. The CDR3 protein is CASSPRSENTEAFF. CDR3 nucleotide sequence: TGTGCCAGCAGTCCGCGTTCAGAGAACACTGAAGCTTTCTTT.

The sample holds many counts of this clone. This sequence joins TRBV6-2 or TRBV6-3 and TRBJ2-3; perhaps TRBD2 as D (6 bases). Germline CDR1 MNHEY, CDR2 SVGEGT. V was trimmed by 4 bases and J by 2 bases, leaving 10 bases between them. The CDR3 runs to 14 residues. CDR3 in DNA: TGTGCCAGCAGTTTCGGAGGGCCCACAGATACGCAGTATTTT. Translation gives CASSFGGPTDTQYF.

This clone was counted between two and nine times. V is TRBV28 and J is TRBJ1-2; the D gene is possibly TRBD1 (5 bases). The CDR3 spans 16 residues. V was clipped by 7 bases and J by 10 bases, with 28 bases between them. The germline CDR1 and CDR2 sequences are MDHEN and SYDVKM. CDR3 amino acids: CASTSGIPSDGRVYTF. In DNA form, the CDR3 reads TGTGCCAGCACTTCAGGGATCCCGTCCGATGGCCGCGTCTACACCTTC.

V gene TRBV5-1 combines with J gene TRBJ2-7; D perhaps matches TRBD2 (5 bases). Per germline, CDR1 SGHRS and CDR2 YFSETQ. Trimming removed 5 bases from V and 5 bases from J, with 11 bases in between. The CDR3 totals 12 residues. This chain's CDR3 is CASRLPGNEQYF. CDR3 sequence (DNA): TGCGCCAGCAGGTTGCCGGGGAACGAGCAGTACTTC. Supplemented by reference TRBV5-1 and TRBJ2-7, the full variable domain reads KAGVTQTPRYLIKTRGQQVTLSCSPISGHRSVSWYQQTPGQGLQFLFEYFSETQRNKGNFPGRFSGRQFSNSRSEMNVSTLELGDSALYLCASRLPGNEQYFGPGTRLTVT.

In its sample, this clone was seen many times. The chain links TRBV9 to TRBJ2-1; D gene ambiguous. Trimming took off 0 bases at V and 7 bases at J, with 17 bases between the two ends. This CDR3 contains 16 residues. Germline V CDR1 and CDR2: SGDLS, YYNGEE. CDR3 residues: CASSVGGGSATNEQFF. In nucleotides, the CDR3 is TGTGCCAGCAGCGTAGGTGGTGGTAGTGCTACTAATGAGCAGTTCTTC.